The source of this T cell receptor (beta chain) is a study of T cells in tuberculosis. Study-wide background: A South African cohort included IGRA-negative adolescents, latently infected IGRA-positive adolescents and adults with active tuberculosis.

Study conclusions and caveats: Active tuberculosis alpha repertoires lay closer to GMM-specific TCRs than controls'. Smaller alpha distances in active tuberculosis partly reflected shorter CDR3-alpha lengths.

To note about this clone: As yet, its antigen is unknown.

V shed 4 bases and J shed 6 bases, with 6 bases lying between them. The CDR3 has 12 residues. Germline CDR1 is SNHLY and CDR2 is FYNNEI. The assay was immunoSEQ multiplex PCR, and TCRdb's table has in-frame clones only and misses some. The table lists tens of thousands of clones, 90% to 95% of them singletons. The source is a donor aged 10 to 29 with latent tuberculosis or without tuberculosis infection. The material sequenced was PBMCs. The chain links TRBV2 to TRBJ2-2; D unresolved. CDR3 loop: CASSGVPGELFF. CDR3 bases: TGTGCCAGCAGTGGAGTGCCCGGGGAGCTGTTTTTT.